This T cell receptor beta chain was observed in a study of T cells in Graves' hyperthyroidism and ophthalmopathy. This clonotype was seen more than once but under ten times. Amplified regions were TCR beta CDR3 sequences from RNA transcripts. A set of HTBI primers served as the primers for a first-round RT-PCR of the TCR CDR3. One entry per CDR3 protein, called by TCRdb with MiXCR from the multiplex PCR reads. Among about 710,000 distinct CDR3 sequences, over 15% were seen once, and the ten largest hold approximately 8%. This receptor was identified in a man aged 18 to 29 with Graves' hyperthyroidism. Material: blood.

The DNA for the CDR3 is TGTGCCAGCAGCTTTGTTCGCGGGGAAGGAACTAATGAAAAACTGTTTTTT. This translates into CASSFVRGEGTNEKLFF. The gene calls are TRBV11-2 and TRBJ1-4; no definite D call. The CDR3 runs to 17 residues. V was shortened by 3 bases and J by 1 base, with 15 bases between the two germline ends. Germline lookup yields CDR1 SGHAT and CDR2 FQNNGV. Using reference TRBV11-2 and TRBJ1-4 for the parts outside the CDR3, the full variable domain is EAGVAQSPRYKIIEKRQSVAFWCNPISGHATLYWYQQILGQGPKLLIQFQNNGVVDDSQLPKDRFSAERLKGVDSTLKIQPAKLEDSAVYLCASSFVRGEGTNEKLFFGSGTQLSVL.